This T cell receptor (beta chain) was sequenced during a study of spatial heterogeneity in lung cancer. The overall study: Sequenced were any available follow-up PBMC samples, which had been obtained a median of roughly 23 months after resection. Fewer alpha-chain than beta-chain sequences were consistently detected.

This clonotype was found a few times. Stated time point: blood at routine non-recurrence follow-up after resection. Whole RNA came from tumor, nontumor lung or frozen PBMC and was sequenced without being sorted. CDR3 length: 15 amino acids. Per the germline V gene, CDR1 is SNHLY and CDR2 is FYNNEI. V was shortened by 4 bases and J by 0 bases, with 10 bases between the two germline ends. TCR cDNA molecules each carried a unique molecular identifier. TCRdb independently ran MiXCR on the 5' RACE reads; one entry per CDR3 protein. The sample has some 120,000 distinct CDR3 sequences, 12% seen once. This sequence originates from a male donor with early-stage non-small cell lung cancer. The gene calls are TRBV2 and TRBJ1-5; D not certain. The sample in question was PBMCs, obtained at follow-up. DNA for the CDR3: TGTGCCAGCAGTGTCGCAGGTTATAGCAATCAGCCCCAGCATTTT. Translating it yields CASSVAGYSNQPQHF.